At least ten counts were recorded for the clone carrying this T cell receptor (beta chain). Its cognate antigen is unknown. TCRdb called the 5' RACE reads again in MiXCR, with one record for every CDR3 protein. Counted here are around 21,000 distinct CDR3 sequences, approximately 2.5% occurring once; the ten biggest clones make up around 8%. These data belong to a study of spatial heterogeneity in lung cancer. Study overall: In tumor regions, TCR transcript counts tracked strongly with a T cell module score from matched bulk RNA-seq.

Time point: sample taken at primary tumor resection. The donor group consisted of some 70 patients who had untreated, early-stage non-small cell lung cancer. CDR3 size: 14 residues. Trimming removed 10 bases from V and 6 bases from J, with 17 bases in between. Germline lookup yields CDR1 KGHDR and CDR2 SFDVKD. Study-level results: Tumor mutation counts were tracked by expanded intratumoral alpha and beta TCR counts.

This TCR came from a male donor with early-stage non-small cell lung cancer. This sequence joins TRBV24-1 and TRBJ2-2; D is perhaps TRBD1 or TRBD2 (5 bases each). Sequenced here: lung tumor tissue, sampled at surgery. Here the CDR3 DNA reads TGTGCCACGACCCCCTCCAGGGACGCCGGGGAGCTGTTTTTT. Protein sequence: CATTPSRDAGELFF.